The following is a T cell receptor (beta chain) sequence with its context. What it binds is unknown. J was trimmed by 8 bases and V by 1 base; bases with no gene match: 0. CDR1 is MGHDK and CDR2 is SYGVNS in the germline V gene. This CDR3 is 13 amino acids long. This sample stems from a study of graft-versus-host responses after intestinal transplantation. Overall study results and limits: The authors found GvH clones in recipient marrow, some appearing first in ileum or blood.

The assay was immunoSEQ multiplex PCR, and TCRdb's table has in-frame clones only and misses some. The sample consists of tens of thousands of clones, 80% to 90% of them appearing once. This material consisted of PBMCs, taken 26 days after transplant. The receptor was derived from a human patient who received an intestinal transplant, so some T cells may come from the graft donor. The J gene is TRBJ1-2, the V gene TRBV25-1; TRBD1 agrees at 11 bases. The CDR3 bases are TGTGCCAGCAGTGAATGGACAGGGGGCGGCTACACCTTC. It is translated as CASSEWTGGGYTF.